This TCR beta chain was sequenced during a study of control samples from healthy donors and cancer patients. TCRdb's table, derived via immunoSEQ multiplex PCR, lists solely in-frame clones and lacks some. The sample includes approximately 230,000 clones, over 70% seen only once; the top ten take approximately 12%. The CDR3 totals 13 residues. Germline V gene data show CDR1 as LNHDA and CDR2 as SQIVND (reference sequence). Trimming took 4 bases from V and 2 from J, leaving 9 bases between them. V and J are TRBV19 and TRBJ2-7; D might be TRBD1 (6 bases). The source of this sequence is a woman aged 60-75 years with lung cancer. Sequenced sample: PBMCs. As DNA, the CDR3 is TGTGCCAGTAGTACACAGGGAACCTACGAGCAGTACTTC. As protein: CASSTQGTYEQYF.